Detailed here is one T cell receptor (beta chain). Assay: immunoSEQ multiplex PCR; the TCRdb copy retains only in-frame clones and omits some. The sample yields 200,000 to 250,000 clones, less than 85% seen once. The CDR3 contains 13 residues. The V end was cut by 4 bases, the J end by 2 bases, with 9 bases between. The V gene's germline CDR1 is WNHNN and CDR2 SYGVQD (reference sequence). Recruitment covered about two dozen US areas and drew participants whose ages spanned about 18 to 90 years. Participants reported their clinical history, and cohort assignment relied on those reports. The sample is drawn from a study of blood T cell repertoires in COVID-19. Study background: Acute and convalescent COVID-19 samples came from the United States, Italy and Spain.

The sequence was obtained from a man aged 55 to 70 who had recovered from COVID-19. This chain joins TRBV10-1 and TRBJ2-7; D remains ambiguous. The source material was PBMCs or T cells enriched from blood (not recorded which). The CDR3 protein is CASSVAEAYEQYF. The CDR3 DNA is TGCGCCAGCAGTGTCGCGGAAGCCTACGAGCAGTACTTC.